This record covers a single T cell receptor beta chain. No antigen is known for it. PCR was performed using 60 Vbeta and 13 Jbeta primers. Authors' methods: Later reanalysis found 80 million or so unique TCR beta chains, roughly 9.9 million of them shared. Produced via immunoSEQ multiplex PCR; TCRdb's table is partial and in-frame only. The V and J calls and clone size were taken over from that table, and D and trimming were inferred from the DNA. Of 140,000 or so clones in the sample, roughly 85% are singletons; the top ten hold 3% to 3.5%. The sample is drawn from a study of cytomegalovirus exposure and HLA in healthy donors. Overall study findings and caveats: The authors reported that TCR beta sequences could predict HLA-A and HLA-B alleles. These predictions were accurate for most subjects in the first cohort. Most TCR sequences proved rare, with some public TCRs found in many donors.

In germline, CDR1 is MDHEN, CDR2 SYDVKM. The junction had 9 bases not matched to a gene; V was cut back by 6 bases and J by 1 base. The CDR3 loop spans 17 amino acids. This clonotype was obtained from a male donor in good health and CMV-seronegative. V is TRBV28 and J is TRBJ2-3; 11 bases align to TRBD2. The specimen sequenced was PBMCs. The CDR3 region has the DNA TGTGCCAGCAGGCCATATAGCGGGAGGGCCGGCACAGATACGCAGTATTTT. Translating gives CASRPYSGRAGTDTQYF.